Below, one TCR beta chain is given with its context. The CDR3 covers 13 residues. The germline V gene has CDR1 LNHDA and CDR2 SQIVND (reference sequence). Trimming left V 4 bases short and J 5 bases short, with 9 bases between. The data originate from a study of identical twins. Template switching, a step in the protocol, added a universal primer site, and cDNA carried unique molecular identifiers. TCRdb re-called the 5' RACE reads with MiXCR, one entry per CDR3 protein. This table holds 700,000 to 950,000 distinct CDR3 sequences, roughly 12% found once. These same records also appear under a second study, on yellow fever vaccine responses in identical twins. That publication notes: Twins reportedly showed a vaccine T cell response that seemed partly convergent and partly personalized.

The sequenced sample consisted of PBMCs. This sequence joins TRBV19 and TRBJ1-5; D is uncertain. This TCR came from a woman between 18 and 30 years old in good health. This CDR3 reads CASSTGLYQPQHF. The CDR3 DNA follows: TGTGCCAGTAGTACCGGACTTTATCAGCCCCAGCATTTT.